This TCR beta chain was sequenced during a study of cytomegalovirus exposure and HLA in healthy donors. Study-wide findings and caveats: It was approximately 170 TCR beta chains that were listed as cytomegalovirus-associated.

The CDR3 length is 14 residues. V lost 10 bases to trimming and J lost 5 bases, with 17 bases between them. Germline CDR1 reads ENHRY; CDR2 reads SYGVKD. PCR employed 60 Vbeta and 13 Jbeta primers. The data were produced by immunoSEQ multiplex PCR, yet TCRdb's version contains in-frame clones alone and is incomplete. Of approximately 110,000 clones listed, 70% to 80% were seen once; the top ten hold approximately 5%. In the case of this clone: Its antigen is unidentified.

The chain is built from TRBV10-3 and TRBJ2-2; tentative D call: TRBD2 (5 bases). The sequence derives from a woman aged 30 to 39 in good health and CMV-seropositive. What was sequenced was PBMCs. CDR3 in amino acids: CATRVGGGTGELFF. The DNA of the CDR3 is TGTGCCACACGGGTCGGTGGAGGAACCGGGGAGCTGTTTTTT.